This T cell receptor (beta chain) was obtained from a study of vaccination and CD4 T cells after COVID-19. At the Johns Hopkins FTIC core, DNA taken from cultured CD4+ T cells was sequenced by way of the Oncomine TCR Beta short-read assay. TCRdb re-called the PCR reads with MiXCR, one entry per CDR3 protein. The data hold over 15,000 distinct CDR3 sequences, with approximately 40% observed a single time. The treatment is: roughly nine-day PBMC culture with coronavirus spike peptide pools or control peptides (ViraFEST assay). Note on this clonotype: Its antigen is still unknown.

Trimming took 5 bases from V and 2 from J, leaving 13 bases between them. The CDR3 length is 14 residues. Per germline, CDR1 SEHNR and CDR2 FQNEAQ (reference sequence). V and J are TRBV7-9 and TRBJ2-7; D is perhaps TRBD1 or TRBD2 (5 bases each). The sample in question was CD4+ T cells from blood, cultured in vitro, obtained before SARS-CoV-2 vaccination. This TCR was sampled from a human donor who received a COVID-19 vaccine. The CDR3 bases are TGTGCCAGCAGCCTCGGGACGGCCACCTACGAGCAGTACTTC. It is translated as CASSLGTATYEQYF.